This entry concerns a single TCR beta chain. Its antigen is not identified. The CDR3 is made up of 14 amino acids. Trimming cost V 4 bases and J 0 bases, with 8 bases left between them. Germline CDR1 MNHEY, CDR2 SMNVEV (reference sequence). The record originates from a study of cytomegalovirus exposure and HLA in healthy donors. Study-wide results and limits: An ancestry cluster, one associated with Asian ancestry, reportedly showed fewer N-insertions than the approximately 660-donor mean in a later analysis. A later analysis linked a missense variant in DCLRE1C to the trimming of TCR beta V and J genes. TCR beta sequences reportedly predicted the HLA-A and HLA-B alleles of most subjects accurately. Sequencing likely generated an artifact that appeared as a cluster of highly shared sequence variants.

It was with 60 Vbeta and 13 Jbeta primers that the PCR ran. Profiled with immunoSEQ multiplex PCR; TCRdb holds only in-frame clones, not every one. The specimen's table records about 200,000 clones. The sequenced sample was PBMCs. The chain couples TRBV27 to TRBJ2-3; D is unresolved. This sequence was found in a girl between 2 and 10 years old in good health and CMV-seropositive. CDR3 nucleotide sequence: TGTGCCAGCAGTTGGGCACCCAGCACAGATACGCAGTATTTT. It codes for CASSWAPSTDTQYF.